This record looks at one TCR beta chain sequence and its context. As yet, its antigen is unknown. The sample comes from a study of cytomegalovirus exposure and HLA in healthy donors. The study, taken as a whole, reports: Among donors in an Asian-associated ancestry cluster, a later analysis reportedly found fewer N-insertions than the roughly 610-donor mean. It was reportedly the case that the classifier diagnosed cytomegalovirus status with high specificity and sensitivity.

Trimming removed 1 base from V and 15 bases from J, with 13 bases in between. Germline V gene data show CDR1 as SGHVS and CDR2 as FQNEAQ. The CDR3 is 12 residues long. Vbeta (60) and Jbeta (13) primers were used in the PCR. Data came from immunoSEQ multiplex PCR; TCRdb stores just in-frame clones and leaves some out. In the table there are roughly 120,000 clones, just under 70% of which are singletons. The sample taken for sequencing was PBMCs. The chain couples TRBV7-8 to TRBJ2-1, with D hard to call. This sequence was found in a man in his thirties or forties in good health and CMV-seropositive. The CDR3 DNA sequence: TGTGCCAGCAGCTTAGGTGACTCTCGTCCGTTCTTC. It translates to CASSLGDSRPFF.